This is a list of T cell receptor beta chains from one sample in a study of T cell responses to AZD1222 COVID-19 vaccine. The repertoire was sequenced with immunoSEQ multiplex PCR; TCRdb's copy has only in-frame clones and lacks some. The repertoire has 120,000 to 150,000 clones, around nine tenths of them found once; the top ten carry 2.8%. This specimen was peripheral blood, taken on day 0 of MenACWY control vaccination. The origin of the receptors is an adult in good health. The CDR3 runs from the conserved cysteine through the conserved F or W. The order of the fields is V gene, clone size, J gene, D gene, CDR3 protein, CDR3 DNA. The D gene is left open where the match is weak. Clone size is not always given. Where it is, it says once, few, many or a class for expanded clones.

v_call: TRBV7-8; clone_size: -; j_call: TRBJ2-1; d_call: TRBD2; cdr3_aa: CATAELAGRGEQFF; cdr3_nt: TGTGCCACCGCCGAGTTAGCGGGACGGGGTGAGCAGTTCTTC
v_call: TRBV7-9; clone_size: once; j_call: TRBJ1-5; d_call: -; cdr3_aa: CASSLGEVRGPQHF; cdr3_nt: TGTGCCAGCAGCTTAGGCGAGGTCCGGGGGCCCCAGCATTTT
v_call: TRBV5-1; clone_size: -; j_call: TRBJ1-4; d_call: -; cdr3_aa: CASSPRGALDELFF; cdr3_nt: TGCGCCAGCAGCCCCAGGGGTGCGCTTGATGAACTGTTTTTT
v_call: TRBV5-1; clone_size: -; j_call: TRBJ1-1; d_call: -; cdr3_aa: CASSSAGFNTEAFF; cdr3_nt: TGCGCCAGCAGCTCAGCAGGATTTAACACTGAAGCTTTCTTT
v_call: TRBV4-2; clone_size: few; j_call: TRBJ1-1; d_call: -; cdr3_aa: CASSHWGTEAFF; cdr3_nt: TGTGCCAGCAGCCATTGGGGGACTGAAGCTTTCTTT
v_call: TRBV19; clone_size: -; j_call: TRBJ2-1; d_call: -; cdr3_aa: CASSITGLEQFF; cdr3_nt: TGTGCCAGTAGTATAACGGGATTGGAGCAGTTCTTC
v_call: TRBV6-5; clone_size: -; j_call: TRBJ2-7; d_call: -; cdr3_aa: CASSYSGRGEYEQYF; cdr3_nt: TGTGCCAGCAGTTACTCGGGCAGGGGGGAGTACGAGCAGTACTTC
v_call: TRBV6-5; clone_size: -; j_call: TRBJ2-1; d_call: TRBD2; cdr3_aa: CASSYSTSGRSEQFF; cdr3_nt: TGTGCCAGCAGTTACTCCACTAGCGGGAGGTCTGAGCAGTTCTTC
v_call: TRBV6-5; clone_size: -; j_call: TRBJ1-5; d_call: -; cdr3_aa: CASSSRTDNQPQHF; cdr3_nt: TGTGCCAGCTCTTCGAGGACAGACAATCAGCCCCAGCATTTT
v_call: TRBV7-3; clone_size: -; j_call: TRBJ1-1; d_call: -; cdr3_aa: CASSPDTRTEAFF; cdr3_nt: TGTGCCAGCAGCCCGGACACACGCACTGAAGCTTTCTTT
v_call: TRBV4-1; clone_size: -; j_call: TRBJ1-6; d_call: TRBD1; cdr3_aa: CASSLLPGTGDSPLHF; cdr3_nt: TGCGCCAGCAGCCTCCTGCCCGGGACAGGGGATTCACCCCTCCACTTT
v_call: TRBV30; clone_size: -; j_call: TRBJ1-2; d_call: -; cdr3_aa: CAWRWGGYTF; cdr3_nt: TGTGCCTGGAGGTGGGGTGGCTACACCTTC
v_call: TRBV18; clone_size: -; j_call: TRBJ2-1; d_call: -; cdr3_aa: CASSPLAKDYNEQFF; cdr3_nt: TGTGCCAGCTCACCACTAGCGAAGGACTACAATGAGCAGTTCTTC
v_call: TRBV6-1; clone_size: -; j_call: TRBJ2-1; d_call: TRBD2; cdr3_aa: CASSGLAGGSYNEQFF; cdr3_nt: TGTGCCAGCAGTGGACTAGCGGGGGGATCCTACAATGAGCAGTTCTTC
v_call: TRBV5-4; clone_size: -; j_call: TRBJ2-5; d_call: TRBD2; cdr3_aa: CASSFPSGGQETQYF; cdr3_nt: TGTGCCAGCAGCTTCCCTAGCGGGGGACAAGAGACCCAGTACTTC
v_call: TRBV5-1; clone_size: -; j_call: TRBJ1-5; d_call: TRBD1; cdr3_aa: CASSREGGLGQPQHF; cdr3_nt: TGCGCCAGCAGCCGGGAAGGGGGCTTGGGTCAGCCCCAGCATTTT
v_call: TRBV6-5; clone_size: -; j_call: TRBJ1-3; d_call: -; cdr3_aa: CASSRISGNTIYF; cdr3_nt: TGTGCCAGCAGTCGAATCTCTGGAAACACCATATATTTT
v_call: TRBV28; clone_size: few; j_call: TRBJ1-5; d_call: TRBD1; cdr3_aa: CASTGGTNQPQHF; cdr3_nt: TGTGCCAGCACAGGGGGTACAAATCAGCCCCAGCATTTT
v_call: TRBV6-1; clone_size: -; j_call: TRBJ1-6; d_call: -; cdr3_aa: CASSELWAPGDSPLHF; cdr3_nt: TGTGCCAGCAGTGAGCTATGGGCCCCGGGTGATTCACCCCTCCACTTT
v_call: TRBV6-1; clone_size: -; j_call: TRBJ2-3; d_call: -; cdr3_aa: CASSELVGGDTQYF; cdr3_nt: TGTGCCAGCAGTGAATTGGTAGGGGGGGATACGCAGTATTTT
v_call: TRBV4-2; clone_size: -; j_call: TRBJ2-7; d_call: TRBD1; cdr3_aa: CASSQETGGSYEQYF; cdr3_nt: TGTGCCAGCAGCCAAGAGACAGGGGGCTCCTACGAGCAGTACTTC
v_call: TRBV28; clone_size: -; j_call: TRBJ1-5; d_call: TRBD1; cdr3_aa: CASSLITGDQPQHF; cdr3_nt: TGTGCCAGCAGTTTAATCACAGGGGATCAGCCCCAGCATTTT
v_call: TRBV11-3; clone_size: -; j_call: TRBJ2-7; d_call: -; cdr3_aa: CASSLAAGRDYEQYF; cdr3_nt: TGTGCCAGCAGCTTAGCCGCGGGCAGGGACTACGAGCAGTACTTC
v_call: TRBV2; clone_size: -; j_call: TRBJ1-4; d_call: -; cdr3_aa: CASRLGDLAEKLFF; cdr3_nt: TGTGCCAGCAGATTGGGGGATTTGGCTGAAAAACTGTTTTTT
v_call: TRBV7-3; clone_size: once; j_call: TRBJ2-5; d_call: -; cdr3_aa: CASSSRWGETQYF; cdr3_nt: TGTGCCAGCAGTTCGAGATGGGGAGAGACCCAGTACTTC
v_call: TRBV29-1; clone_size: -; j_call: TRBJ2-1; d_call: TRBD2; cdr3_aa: CSVRGLAGGRPFDEQFF; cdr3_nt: TGCAGCGTCAGGGGACTAGCGGGAGGACGCCCCTTTGATGAGCAGTTCTTC
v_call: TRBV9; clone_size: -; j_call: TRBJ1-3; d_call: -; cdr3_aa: CASSVDTGRNTIYF; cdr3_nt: TGTGCCAGCAGCGTAGATACAGGCCGAAACACCATATATTTT
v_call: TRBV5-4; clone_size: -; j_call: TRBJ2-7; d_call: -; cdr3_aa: CASSRPSTGEQYF; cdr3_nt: TGTGCCAGCAGCCGCCCAAGTACGGGCGAGCAGTACTTC
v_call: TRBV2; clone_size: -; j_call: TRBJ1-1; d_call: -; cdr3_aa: CASRGQPNTEAFF; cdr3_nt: TGTGCCAGCCGAGGACAGCCTAACACTGAAGCTTTCTTT
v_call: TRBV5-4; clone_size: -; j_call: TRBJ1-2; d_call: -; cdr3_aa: CASSSDSGYTF; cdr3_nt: TGTGCCAGCAGCTCGGACAGTGGCTACACCTTC
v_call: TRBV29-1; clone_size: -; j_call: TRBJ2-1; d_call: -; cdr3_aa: CSVDRVGNEQFF; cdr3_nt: TGCAGCGTTGACAGGGTCGGGAATGAGCAGTTCTTC
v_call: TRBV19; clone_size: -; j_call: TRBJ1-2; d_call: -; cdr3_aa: CASSRGKTGNYGYTF; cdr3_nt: TGTGCCAGTAGCCGGGGGAAGACTGGTAACTATGGCTACACCTTC
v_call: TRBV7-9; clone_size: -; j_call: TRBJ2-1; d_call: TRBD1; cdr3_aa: CASSPTGGAWGEQFF; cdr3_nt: TGTGCCAGCAGCCCGACAGGGGGCGCCTGGGGTGAGCAGTTCTTC
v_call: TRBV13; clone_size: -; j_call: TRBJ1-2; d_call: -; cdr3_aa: CASSPVTSDGSYGYTF; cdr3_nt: TGTGCCAGCAGCCCCGTTACAAGTGACGGCAGCTATGGCTACACCTTC
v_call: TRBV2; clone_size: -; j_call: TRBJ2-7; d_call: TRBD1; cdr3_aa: CASTDPGTGVSYEQYF; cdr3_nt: TGTGCCAGCACCGATCCCGGGACAGGGGTATCCTACGAGCAGTACTTC
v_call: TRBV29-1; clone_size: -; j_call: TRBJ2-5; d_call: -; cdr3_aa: CSAEDGRETQYF; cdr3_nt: TGCAGCGCAGAGGACGGGAGAGAGACCCAGTACTTC
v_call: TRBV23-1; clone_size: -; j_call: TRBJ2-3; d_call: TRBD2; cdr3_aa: CASSQLIAGVCDTQYF; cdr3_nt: TGCGCCAGCAGTCAATTAATAGCGGGAGTCTGTGATACGCAGTATTTT
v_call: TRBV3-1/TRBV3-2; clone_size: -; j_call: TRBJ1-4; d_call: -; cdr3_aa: CASSQAGTKPGKLFF; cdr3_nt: TGTGCCAGCAGCCAAGCGGGGACCAAACCGGGAAAACTGTTTTTT
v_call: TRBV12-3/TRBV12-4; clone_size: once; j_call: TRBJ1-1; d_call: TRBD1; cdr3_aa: CASSYTTGLAFF; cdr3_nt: TGTGCCAGCAGCTATACGACAGGGTTAGCTTTCTTT
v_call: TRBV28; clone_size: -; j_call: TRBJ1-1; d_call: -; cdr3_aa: CASRNTGISMNTEAFF; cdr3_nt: TGTGCCAGCAGGAATACAGGGATTTCCATGAACACTGAAGCTTTCTTT